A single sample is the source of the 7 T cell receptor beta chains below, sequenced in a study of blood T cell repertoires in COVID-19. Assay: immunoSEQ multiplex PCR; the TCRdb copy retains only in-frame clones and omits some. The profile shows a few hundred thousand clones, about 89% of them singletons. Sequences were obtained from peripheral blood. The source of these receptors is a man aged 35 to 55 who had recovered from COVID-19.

The DNA of the CDR3 is TGTGCCAGCAGCGTAGCTGGGGCGGCGAATGAGCAGTTCTTC. Encoded protein: CASSVAGAANEQFF. The chain joins TRBV9 to TRBJ2-1, with a tentative D call TRBD1 (5 bases). Germline V CDR1 and CDR2: SGDLS, YYNGEE. V dropped 0 bases and J dropped 7 bases, with 11 bases sitting between them. This CDR3 is built from 14 residues.

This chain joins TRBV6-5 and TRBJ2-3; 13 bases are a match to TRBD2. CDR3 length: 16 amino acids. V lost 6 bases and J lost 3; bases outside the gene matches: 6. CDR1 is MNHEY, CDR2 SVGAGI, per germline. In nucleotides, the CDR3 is TGTGCCAGCAGCTACCGGGGACTAGCGGGAACAGATACGCAGTATTTT. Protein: CASSYRGLAGTDTQYF.

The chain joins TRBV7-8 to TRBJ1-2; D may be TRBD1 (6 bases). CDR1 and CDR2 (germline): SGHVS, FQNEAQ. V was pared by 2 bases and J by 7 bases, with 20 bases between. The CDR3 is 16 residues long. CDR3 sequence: CASSLTPGQRASGYTF. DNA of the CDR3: TGTGCCAGCAGCTTAACACCCGGACAGAGGGCATCTGGCTACACCTTC.

For the CDR3, the DNA is TGTGCCACCAGCAGTAGCGGGAGGGCCACAGATACGCAGTATTTT. As protein: CATSSSGRATDTQYF. The chain combines TRBV15 with TRBJ2-3; 11 bases are shared with TRBD2. This CDR3 is built from 15 residues. Germline V gives CDR1 LNHNV, CDR2 YYDKDF (reference sequence). Trimming took 3 bases from V and 2 from J; bases not matched to a gene: 1. Supplemented by reference TRBV15 and TRBJ2-3, the full variable domain reads DAMVIQNPRYQVTQFGKPVTLSCSQTLNHNVMYWYQQKSSQAPKLLFHYYDKDFNNEADTPDNFQSRRPNTSFCFLDIRSPGLGDTAMYLCATSSSGRATDTQYFGPGTRLTVL.

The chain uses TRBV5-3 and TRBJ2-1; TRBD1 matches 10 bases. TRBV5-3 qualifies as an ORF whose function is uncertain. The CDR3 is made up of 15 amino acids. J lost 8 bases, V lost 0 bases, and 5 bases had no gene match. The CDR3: CARSLEGQGLHEQFF. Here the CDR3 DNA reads TGTGCCAGAAGCTTGGAGGGACAGGGGTTGCATGAGCAGTTCTTC.

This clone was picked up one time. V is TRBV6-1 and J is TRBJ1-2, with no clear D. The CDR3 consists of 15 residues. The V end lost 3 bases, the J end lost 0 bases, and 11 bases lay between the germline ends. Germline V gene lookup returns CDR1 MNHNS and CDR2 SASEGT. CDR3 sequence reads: CASSDVRGPNYGYTF. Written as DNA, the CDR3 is TGTGCCAGCAGTGACGTCCGGGGTCCTAACTATGGCTACACCTTC.

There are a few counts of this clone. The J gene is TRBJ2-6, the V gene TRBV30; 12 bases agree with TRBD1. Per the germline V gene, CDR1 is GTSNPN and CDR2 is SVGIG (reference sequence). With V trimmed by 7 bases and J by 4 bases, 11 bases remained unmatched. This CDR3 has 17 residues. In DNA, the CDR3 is TGTGCCTTAAGCCGGGACAGGGGGCTAGGAGGGGCCAACGTCCTGACTTTC. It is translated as CALSRDRGLGGANVLTF.